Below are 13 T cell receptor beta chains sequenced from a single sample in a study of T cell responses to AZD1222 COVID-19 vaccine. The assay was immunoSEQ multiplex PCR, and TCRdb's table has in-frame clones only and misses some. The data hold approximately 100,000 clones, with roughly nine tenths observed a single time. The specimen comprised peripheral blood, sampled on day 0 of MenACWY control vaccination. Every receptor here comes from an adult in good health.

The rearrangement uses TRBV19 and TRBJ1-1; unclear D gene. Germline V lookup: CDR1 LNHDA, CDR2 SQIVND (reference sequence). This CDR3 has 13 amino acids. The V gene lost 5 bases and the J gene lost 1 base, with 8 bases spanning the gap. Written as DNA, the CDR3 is TGTGCCAGTAGTTGGCTGTCGAACACTGAAGCTTTCTTT. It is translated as CASSWLSNTEAFF.

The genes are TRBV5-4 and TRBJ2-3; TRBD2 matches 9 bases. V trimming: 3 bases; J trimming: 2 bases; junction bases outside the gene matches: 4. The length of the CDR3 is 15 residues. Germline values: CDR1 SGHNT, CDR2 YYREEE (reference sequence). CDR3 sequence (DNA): TGTGCCAGCAGCTCGGCTAGCGGGGCCACAGATACGCAGTATTTT. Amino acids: CASSSASGATDTQYF.

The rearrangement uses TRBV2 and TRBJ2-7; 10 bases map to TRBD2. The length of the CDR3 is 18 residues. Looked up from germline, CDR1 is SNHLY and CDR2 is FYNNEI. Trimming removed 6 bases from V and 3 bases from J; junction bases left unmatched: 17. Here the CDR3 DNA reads TGTGCCAGCAGAGACCCTGGTTCTAGCGGGGGCCCGTACTACGAGCAGTACTTC. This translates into CASRDPGSSGGPYYEQYF. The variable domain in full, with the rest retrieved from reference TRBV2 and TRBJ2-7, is EPEVTQTPSHQVTQMGQEVILRCVPISNHLYFYWYRQILGQKVEFLVSFYNNEISEKSEIFDDQFSVERPDGSNFTLKIRSTKLEDSAMYFCASRDPGSSGGPYYEQYFGPGTRLTVT.

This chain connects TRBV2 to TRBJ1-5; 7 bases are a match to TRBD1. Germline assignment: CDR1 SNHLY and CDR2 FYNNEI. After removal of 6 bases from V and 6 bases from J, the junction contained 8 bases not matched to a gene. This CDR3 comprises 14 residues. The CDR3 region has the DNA TGTGCCAGCAGCCCGGGGGACAGACGTCAGCCCCAGCATTTT. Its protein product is CASSPGDRRQPQHF.

The CDR3 loop reads CASSLDRGDTQYF. The CDR3 nucleotides are TGTGCCAGCAGTTTGGACAGGGGGGATACGCAGTATTTT. The chain is built from TRBV6-5 and TRBJ2-3, with 10 bases matching TRBD1. The CDR3 runs 13 residues. The germline V gene encodes CDR1 MNHEY and CDR2 SVGAGI. J was trimmed by 6 bases and V by 4 bases; bases with no gene match: 1.

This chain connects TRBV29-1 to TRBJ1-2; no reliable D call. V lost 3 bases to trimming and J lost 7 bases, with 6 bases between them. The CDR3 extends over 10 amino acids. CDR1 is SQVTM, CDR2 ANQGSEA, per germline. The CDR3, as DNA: TGCAGCGTTGACGCGGGTGGCTACACCTTC. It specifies CSVDAGGYTF.

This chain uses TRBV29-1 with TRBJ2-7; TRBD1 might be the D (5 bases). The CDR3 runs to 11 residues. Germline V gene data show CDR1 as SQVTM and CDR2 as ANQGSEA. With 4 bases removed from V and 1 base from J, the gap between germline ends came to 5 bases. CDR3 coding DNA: TGCAGCGTTGGACAGTCCTACGAGCAGTACTTC. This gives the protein CSVGQSYEQYF.

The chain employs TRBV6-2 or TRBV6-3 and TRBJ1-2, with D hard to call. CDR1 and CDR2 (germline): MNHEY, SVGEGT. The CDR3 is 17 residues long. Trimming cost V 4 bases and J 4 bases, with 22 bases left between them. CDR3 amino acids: CASSWPPSARSSYGYTF. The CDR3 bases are TGTGCCAGCAGTTGGCCCCCGTCAGCCCGAAGCTCCTATGGCTACACCTTC.

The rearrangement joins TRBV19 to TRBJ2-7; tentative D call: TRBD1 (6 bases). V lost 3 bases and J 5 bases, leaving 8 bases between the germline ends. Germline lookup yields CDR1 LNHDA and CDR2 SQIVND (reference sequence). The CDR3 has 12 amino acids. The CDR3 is CASSIWGHEQYF. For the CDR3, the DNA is TGTGCCAGTAGTATCTGGGGGCACGAGCAGTACTTC.

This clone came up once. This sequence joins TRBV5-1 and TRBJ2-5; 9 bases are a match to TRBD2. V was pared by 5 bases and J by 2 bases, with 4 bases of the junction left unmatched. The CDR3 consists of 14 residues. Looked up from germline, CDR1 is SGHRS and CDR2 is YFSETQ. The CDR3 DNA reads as TGCGCCAGCAGGGGCAGCGGGGGGCAAGAGACCCAGTACTTC. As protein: CASRGSGGQETQYF. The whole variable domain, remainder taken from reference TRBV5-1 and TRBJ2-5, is KAGVTQTPRYLIKTRGQQVTLSCSPISGHRSVSWYQQTPGQGLQFLFEYFSETQRNKGNFPGRFSGRQFSNSRSEMNVSTLELGDSALYLCASRGSGGQETQYFGPGTRLLVL.

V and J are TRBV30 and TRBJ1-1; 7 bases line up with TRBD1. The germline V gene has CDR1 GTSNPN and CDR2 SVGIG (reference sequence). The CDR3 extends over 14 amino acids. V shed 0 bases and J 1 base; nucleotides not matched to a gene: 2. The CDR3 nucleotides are TGTGCCTGGAGTGTAAGGGGGCAGAACACTGAAGCTTTCTTT. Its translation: CAWSVRGQNTEAFF.

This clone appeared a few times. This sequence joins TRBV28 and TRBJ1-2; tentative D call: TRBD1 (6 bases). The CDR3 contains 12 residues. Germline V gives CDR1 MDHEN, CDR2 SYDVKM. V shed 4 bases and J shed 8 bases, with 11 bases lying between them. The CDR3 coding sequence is TGTGCCAGCAGTTCCCCAGGGGAAGGCTACACCTTC. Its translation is CASSSPGEGYTF.

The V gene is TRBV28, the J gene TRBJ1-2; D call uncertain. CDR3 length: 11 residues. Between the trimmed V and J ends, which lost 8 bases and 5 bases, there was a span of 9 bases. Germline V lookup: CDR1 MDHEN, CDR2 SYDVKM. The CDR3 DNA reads TGTGCCAGCCGACGTGAGTATGGCTACACCTTC. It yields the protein CASRREYGYTF.